This TCR beta chain was captured in a study of vaccination and CD4 T cells after COVID-19. About the study: Convalescents were six males and four females, two of them Hispanic. Participants were given two doses of BNT162b2 or mRNA-1273 vaccine.

With regard to this clonotype: The antigen is undetermined.

The CDR3 totals 15 residues. Germline V gene sequence: CDR1 SGDLS, CDR2 YYNGEE. Trimming cost V 0 bases and J 5 bases, with 14 bases left between them. Sequencing of the DNA from cultured CD4+ T cells was carried out with the Oncomine TCR Beta short-read assay. One entry per CDR3 protein results from TCRdb running MiXCR on the PCR reads. The table lists some 16,000 distinct CDR3 sequences, approximately 53% of them singletons. The sample's treatment: approximately 11-day PBMC culture with coronavirus spike peptide pools or control peptides (ViraFEST assay). Positive SARS-CoV-2 PCR tests in convalescent patients dated from March to December 2020, pre-Alpha, Beta and Delta.

The rearrangement links TRBV9 to TRBJ2-5; perhaps D is TRBD1 or TRBD2 (6 bases each). The TCR originated in a human donor with COVID-19. The source material was cultured CD4+ T cells from blood, sampled after SARS-CoV-2 vaccination. Here the CDR3 reads CASSVEGGPGETQYF. The CDR3, as DNA: TGTGCCAGCAGCGTAGAAGGGGGGCCTGGTGAGACCCAGTACTTC. The variable domain in full, with the rest retrieved from reference TRBV9 and TRBJ2-5, is DSGVTQTPKHLITATGQRVTLRCSPRSGDLSVYWYQQSLDQGLQFLIQYYNGEERAKGNILERFSAQQFPDLHSELNLSSLELGDSALYFCASSVEGGPGETQYFGPGTRLLVL.